These 13 T cell receptor beta chains share one sample of origin, sequenced in a study of blood T cell repertoires in COVID-19. TCRdb keeps only in-frame clones here, not all; method: immunoSEQ multiplex PCR. The data hold about 180,000 clones, with about nine tenths observed a single time. Sequencing was carried out using PBMCs or T cells enriched from blood (not recorded which). The origin of the receptors is a woman aged 18-35 years who had recovered from COVID-19.

The CDR3 DNA reads TGTGCCAGCAGCCAAGGTCCCGCCAGATACTACGAGCAGTACTTC. Its translation is CASSQGPARYYEQYF. V and J are TRBV14 and TRBJ2-7, with D hard to call. The CDR3 sequence is 15 residues long. Germline V CDR1 and CDR2: SGHDN, FVKESK. V was clipped by 1 base and J by 3 bases, with 13 bases between them.

The J gene is TRBJ1-2, the V gene TRBV15; D gene uncertain. The CDR3 contains 12 residues. CDR1 is LNHNV and CDR2 is YYDKDF in the germline V gene (reference sequence). With 3 bases removed from V and 8 bases from J, the gap between germline ends came to 10 bases. The CDR3 bases are TGTGCCACCAGCAGTGGGCTTGGGGGCTACACCTTC. The encoded protein is CATSSGLGGYTF.

This chain links TRBV5-4 with TRBJ1-2; 9 bases line up with TRBD1. Per the germline V gene, CDR1 is SGHNT and CDR2 is YYREEE (reference sequence). The CDR3 loop spans 19 amino acids. The V segment lost 3 bases and the J segment 0 bases; nucleotides outside the gene matches: 15. DNA for the CDR3: TGTGCCAGCAGCTCACGTTCGGTGGGACAGGGCCGAGCTAACTATGGCTACACCTTC. Its protein is CASSSRSVGQGRANYGYTF.

This chain joins TRBV7-3 and TRBJ2-3, with 7 bases aligning to TRBD2. V was pared by 5 bases and J by 6 bases, with 8 bases of the junction left unmatched. The CDR3 length is 14 residues. Per the germline V gene, CDR1 is SGHTA and CDR2 is FQGTGA. This CDR3 reads CASSPLGGSDTQYF. The CDR3, as DNA: TGTGCCAGCAGCCCGCTAGGCGGGAGTGATACGCAGTATTTT.

The rearrangement uses TRBV20-1 and TRBJ2-3, with a tentative D call TRBD2 (5 bases). CDR1 and CDR2 (germline): DFQATT, SNEGSKA (reference sequence). V was pared by 6 bases and J by 7 bases, with 11 bases between. The CDR3 sequence is 11 residues long. CDR3 bases: TGCAGTGCCGGGATTGCAAATACGCAGTATTTT. This encodes CSAGIANTQYF.

The rearrangement joins TRBV7-2 to TRBJ2-3, with TRBD2 matching over 7 bases. The CDR3 is made up of 15 amino acids. With V trimmed by 2 bases and J by 0 bases, 2 bases remained unmatched. The V gene's germline CDR1 is SGHTA and CDR2 FQGNSA. The CDR3: CASSLSGDSTDTQYF. The DNA of the CDR3 is TGTGCCAGCAGCTTAAGCGGGGATAGCACAGATACGCAGTATTTT. The full variable domain, completed using reference TRBV7-2 and TRBJ2-3, is GAGVSQSPSNKVTEKGKDVELRCDPISGHTALYWYRQSLGQGLEFLIYFQGNSAPDKSGLPSDRFSAERTGGSVSTLTIQRTQQEDSAVYLCASSLSGDSTDTQYFGPGTRLTVL.

The chain combines TRBV5-1 with TRBJ2-1; 9 bases are a match to TRBD2. The ends lost 1 base at V and 9 bases at J; junction bases unmatched: 8. CDR3 length: 15 residues. The germline V gene encodes CDR1 SGHRS and CDR2 YFSETQ. CDR3 residues: CASSLQPSGNVEQFF. CDR3 sequence (DNA): TGCGCCAGCAGCTTGCAGCCTAGCGGGAATGTTGAGCAGTTCTTC. The full variable domain, in which reference TRBV5-1 and TRBJ2-1 provide the parts outside the CDR3, is KAGVTQTPRYLIKTRGQQVTLSCSPISGHRSVSWYQQTPGQGLQFLFEYFSETQRNKGNFPGRFSGRQFSNSRSEMNVSTLELGDSALYLCASSLQPSGNVEQFFGPGTRLTVL.

V gene TRBV7-8 combines with J gene TRBJ1-2; D remains unclear. Germline CDR1 SGHVS, CDR2 FQNEAQ. Trimming took off 5 bases at V and 5 bases at J, with 15 bases between the two ends. The CDR3 is 14 residues long. CDR3 residues: CASSLATAGYGYTF. In DNA form, the CDR3 reads TGTGCCAGCAGCCTGGCGACCGCGGGATATGGCTACACCTTC. Complete variable domain (other parts from reference TRBV7-8 and TRBJ1-2): GAGVSQSPRYKVAKRGQDVALRCDPISGHVSLFWYQQALGQGPEFLTYFQNEAQLDKSGLPSDRFFAERPEGSVSTLKIQRTQQEDSAVYLCASSLATAGYGYTFGSGTRLTVV.

The chain is built from TRBV21-1 and TRBJ2-7; the table's D gene call, TRBD2, was not cross checked with the DNA. TRBV21-1 is shown as a pseudogene. The CDR3 runs to 15 residues. The CDR3 here is CASRRKGPRPYEQYF. CDR3 in DNA: TGTGCCAGCAGAAGGAAAGGTCCTAGACCCTACGAGCAGTACTTC.

CDR3 DNA sequence: TGTGCCATCCGAAACAGGGTTTATTACTATGGCTACACCTTC. Protein: CAIRNRVYYYGYTF. The rearrangement links TRBV10-3 to TRBJ1-2; D is possibly TRBD1 (6 bases). V lost 8 bases and J lost 3, with 16 bases in between. This CDR3 contains 14 residues. The germline CDR1 and CDR2 sequences are ENHRY and SYGVKD.

J is TRBJ2-1 and V is TRBV20-1; a possible D gene is TRBD2 (5 bases). Germline V gives CDR1 DFQATT, CDR2 SNEGSKA (reference sequence). The CDR3 covers 10 residues. V shed 6 bases and J shed 13 bases, with 13 bases lying between them. The DNA for the CDR3 is TGCAGTGCCACCAGCGGTCGTCAGTTCTTC. Amino acids: CSATSGRQFF.

This chain joins TRBV9 and TRBJ2-7, with 9 bases lining up with TRBD1. The V gene's germline CDR1 is SGDLS and CDR2 YYNGEE. CDR3 length equals 15 residues. V lost 1 base and J lost 1; bases outside the gene matches: 3. In nucleotides, the CDR3 is TGTGCCAGCAGCGTATCCGGGACAGGGTCCTACGAGCAGTACTTC. Its protein product is CASSVSGTGSYEQYF.

This sequence joins TRBV27 and TRBJ2-1; TRBD1 aligns across 9 bases. Trimming cost V 3 bases and J 8 bases; bases outside gene matches: 8. CDR1 and CDR2 (germline): MNHEY, SMNVEV (reference sequence). The CDR3 has 15 residues. CDR3 DNA: TGTGCCAGCAGTTTGTCGGGACAGGGCCATGATGAGCAGTTCTTC. Protein sequence: CASSLSGQGHDEQFF.